A single sample gave rise to the 8 T cell receptor beta chains below, sequenced in a study of T cells in localized non-small cell lung cancer. TCRdb's copy holds only in-frame clones and misses some; the assay was immunoSEQ multiplex PCR. The data show some 16,000 clones, with more than 75% seen just once and about 24% held by the top ten. The starting material was peripheral blood, obtained before any cancer treatment. The source is a male donor aged 60 or over with stage I lung adenocarcinoma.

The V gene is TRBV5-1, the J gene TRBJ2-5; no reliable D call. Trimming left V 5 bases short and J 1 base short, with 9 bases between. Germline values: CDR1 SGHRS, CDR2 YFSETQ. The CDR3 is made up of 13 amino acids. The CDR3 bases are TGCGCCAGCAGGGCCGGCGCCCAAGAGACCCAGTACTTC. Translating it yields CASRAGAQETQYF.

V usage is TRBV2 and J usage is TRBJ2-7; D is unresolved. Deletions cut 6 bases from V and 1 base from J, with 16 bases between. This CDR3 has 15 amino acids. Germline lookup yields CDR1 SNHLY and CDR2 FYNNEI. The CDR3 coding sequence is TGTGCCAGCAGGCCCAGGCGGTCGTCTTCCTACGAGCAGTACTTC. Residues: CASRPRRSSSYEQYF.

The table lists this clone with a count of one. The genes are TRBV7-9 and TRBJ2-2, with 9 bases matching TRBD1. The junction had 10 bases not matched to a gene; V was cut back by 5 bases and J by 6 bases. From germline, CDR1 is SEHNR and CDR2 FQNEAQ (reference sequence). The CDR3 totals 16 residues. CDR3 coding DNA: TGTGCCAGCAGCCCCGGAGACAGGGGGGGCGCCGGGGAGCTGTTTTTT. It codes for CASSPGDRGGAGELFF. The full variable domain, its missing parts supplied by reference TRBV7-9 and TRBJ2-2, is DTGVSQNPRHKITKRGQNVTFRCDPISEHNRLYWYRQTLGQGPEFLTYFQNEAQLEKSRLLSDRFSAERPKGSFSTLEIQRTEQGDSAMYLCASSPGDRGGAGELFFGEGSRLTVL.

The chain links TRBV14 to TRBJ2-5; D unclear. This CDR3 region has 13 residues. The germline V and J ends were trimmed by 5 bases and 3 bases, with 10 bases remaining between them. The germline gives CDR1 SGHDN, CDR2 FVKESK. The chain's CDR3 is CASSGQRKETQYF. CDR3 DNA: TGTGCCAGCAGCGGTCAGAGGAAAGAGACCCAGTACTTC.

The chain's CDR3 is CASSGPRVTDTQYF. In DNA, the CDR3 is TGTGCCAGCAGCGGTCCTAGGGTCACAGATACGCAGTATTTT. The chain combines TRBV9 with TRBJ2-3; no clear D. CDR3 length: 14 residues. Germline CDR1 and CDR2: SGDLS and YYNGEE. Trimming removed 3 bases at V and 2 bases at J, with 10 bases between.

V usage is TRBV9 and J usage is TRBJ2-3, with D tentatively TRBD1 or TRBD2 (5 bases each). CDR1 is SGDLS, CDR2 YYNGEE, per germline. This CDR3 is 14 amino acids long. The germline V and J ends were trimmed by 7 bases and 3 bases, with 15 bases remaining between them. The DNA for the CDR3 is TGTGCCAGCGACACGGGGCAGTCGACAGATACGCAGTATTTT. This translates into CASDTGQSTDTQYF.

V gene TRBV28 combines with J gene TRBJ2-7; D is unresolved. The CDR3 is made up of 15 amino acids. Germline values: CDR1 MDHEN, CDR2 SYDVKM. Trimming cost V 5 bases and J 2 bases, with 16 bases left between them. The DNA for the CDR3 is TGTGCCAGCAGTCCGAAGACCCTGAGGACCTACGAGCAGTACTTC. It encodes CASSPKTLRTYEQYF.

The rearrangement joins TRBV5-1 to TRBJ2-1; tentative D call: TRBD1 (5 bases). This CDR3 comprises 15 residues. V lost 0 bases to trimming and J lost 1 base, with 8 bases between them. CDR1 and CDR2 from the germline V gene are SGHRS and YFSETQ. CDR3 residues: CASSLAPGSYNEQFF. As DNA, the CDR3 is TGCGCCAGCAGCTTGGCCCCAGGGTCCTACAATGAGCAGTTCTTC.